This record covers a single T cell receptor (beta chain). This clonotype was counted only a few times. Its specific antigen is unknown. No much larger clone is present one base from it, and per-base qualities are unavailable. The library was generated by RT-PCR. Data came from an Illumina HiSeq 2500. TCRdb applied fastp at Q25 and MiXCR to the public reads, then kept only in-frame beta chains. Every CDR3 protein is listed once, alongside the most common genes and DNA of its rows. Within this sample are 590,000 or so distinct CDR3 sequences, with 13% to 15% of them counted one time only. Jointly, the top ten make up less than 9% of the sample. The sample comes from a study of response to subunit inactivated influenza vaccine (dated by TCRdb to about 2018). In the study overall: The study used deep quantitative T cell receptor repertoire profiling to track responses to a trivalent subunit inactivated influenza vaccine.

Results and caveats for the whole study, not just this receptor: According to the authors, only a limited number of new T cells may be recruited by each seasonal influenza vaccination.

Trimming at the junction amounts to 6 bases on V and 3 bases on J, and the germline ends lie 6 bases apart. The CDR3 runs 11 residues from the cysteine to the phenylalanine. Only the CDR3 DNA stays, 33 bases, in frame from base 1. Looking up the germline V gene yields CDR1 MNHNS and CDR2 SASEGT. The clonotype was recovered from a man aged 45-65 years who received an inactivated influenza vaccine. Donor details come from another sample of the same person, matched by shared clones. The chain was built from TRBV6-1 and TRBJ2-7; the D gene is unclear. Material: PBMCs from blood, obtained less than 15 days before vaccination. Read as DNA, the sequence is TGTGCCAGCAGGAACATCTACGAGCAGTACTTC. Translated, this gives CASRNIYEQYF.